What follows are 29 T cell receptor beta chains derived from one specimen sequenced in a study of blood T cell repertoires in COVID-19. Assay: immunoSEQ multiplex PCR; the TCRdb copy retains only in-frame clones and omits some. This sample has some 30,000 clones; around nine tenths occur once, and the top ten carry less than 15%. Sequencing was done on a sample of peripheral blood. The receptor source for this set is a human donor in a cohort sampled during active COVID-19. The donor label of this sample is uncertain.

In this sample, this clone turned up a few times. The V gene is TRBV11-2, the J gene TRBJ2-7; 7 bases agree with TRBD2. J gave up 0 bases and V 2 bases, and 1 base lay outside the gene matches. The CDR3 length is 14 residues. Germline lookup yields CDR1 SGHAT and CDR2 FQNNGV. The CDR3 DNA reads TGTGCCAGCAGCTTAACTAGCGCCTCCTACGAGCAGTACTTC. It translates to CASSLTSASYEQYF. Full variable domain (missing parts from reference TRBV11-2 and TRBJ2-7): EAGVAQSPRYKIIEKRQSVAFWCNPISGHATLYWYQQILGQGPKLLIQFQNNGVVDDSQLPKDRFSAERLKGVDSTLKIQPAKLEDSAVYLCASSLTSASYEQYFGPGTRLTVT.

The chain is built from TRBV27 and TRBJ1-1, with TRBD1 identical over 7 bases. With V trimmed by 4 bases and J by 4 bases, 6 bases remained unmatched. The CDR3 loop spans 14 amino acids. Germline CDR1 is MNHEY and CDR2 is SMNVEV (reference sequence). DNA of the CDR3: TGTGCCAGCAGTTCTCTACAGGGGAGCACTGAAGCTTTCTTT. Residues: CASSSLQGSTEAFF.

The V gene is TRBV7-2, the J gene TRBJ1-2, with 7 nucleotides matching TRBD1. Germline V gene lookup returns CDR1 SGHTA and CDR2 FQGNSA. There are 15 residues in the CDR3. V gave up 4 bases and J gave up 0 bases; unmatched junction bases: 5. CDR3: CASSSWDSSNYGYTF. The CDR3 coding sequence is TGTGCCAGCAGCTCATGGGACAGCTCTAACTATGGCTACACCTTC.

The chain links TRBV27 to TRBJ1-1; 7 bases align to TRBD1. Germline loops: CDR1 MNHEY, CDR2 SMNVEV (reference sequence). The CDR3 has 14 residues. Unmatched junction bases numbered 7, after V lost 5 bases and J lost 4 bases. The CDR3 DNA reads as TGTGCCAGCAGTCCCGACAGGGCGAGCACTGAAGCTTTCTTT. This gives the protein CASSPDRASTEAFF.

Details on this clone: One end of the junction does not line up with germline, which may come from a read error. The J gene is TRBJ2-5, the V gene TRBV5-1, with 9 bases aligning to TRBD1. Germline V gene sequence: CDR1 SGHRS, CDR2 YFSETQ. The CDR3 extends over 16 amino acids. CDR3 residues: CASGLGQGSAQETQYF. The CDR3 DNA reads TGCGCCAGCGGCTTGGGACAGGGATCGGCCCAAGAGACCCAGTACTTC.

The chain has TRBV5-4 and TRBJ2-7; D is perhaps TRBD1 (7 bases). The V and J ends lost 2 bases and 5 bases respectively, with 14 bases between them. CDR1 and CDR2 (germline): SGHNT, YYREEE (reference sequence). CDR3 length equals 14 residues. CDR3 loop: CASSLSTGTDEQYF. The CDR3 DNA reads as TGTGCCAGCAGCTTATCGACAGGGACTGACGAGCAGTACTTC.

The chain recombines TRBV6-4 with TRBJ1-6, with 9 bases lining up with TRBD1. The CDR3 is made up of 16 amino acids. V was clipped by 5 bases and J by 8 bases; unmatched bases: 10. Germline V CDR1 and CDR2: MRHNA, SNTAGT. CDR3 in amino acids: CASSSPRDRVYSPLHF. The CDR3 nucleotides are TGTGCCAGCAGTTCACCCCGGGACAGGGTTTATTCACCCCTCCACTTT.

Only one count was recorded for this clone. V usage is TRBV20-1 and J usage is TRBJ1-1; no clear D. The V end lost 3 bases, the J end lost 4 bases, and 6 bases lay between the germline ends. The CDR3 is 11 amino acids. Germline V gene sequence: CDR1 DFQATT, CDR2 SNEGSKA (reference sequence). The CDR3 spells CSASRGTEAFF. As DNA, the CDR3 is TGCAGTGCTAGTCGGGGCACTGAAGCTTTCTTT.

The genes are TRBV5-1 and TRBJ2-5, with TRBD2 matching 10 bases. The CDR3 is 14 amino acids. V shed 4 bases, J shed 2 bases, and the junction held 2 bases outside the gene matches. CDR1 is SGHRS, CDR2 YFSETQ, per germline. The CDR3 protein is CASSPTSGQETQYF. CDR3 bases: TGCGCCAGCAGCCCGACTAGCGGGCAAGAGACCCAGTACTTC.

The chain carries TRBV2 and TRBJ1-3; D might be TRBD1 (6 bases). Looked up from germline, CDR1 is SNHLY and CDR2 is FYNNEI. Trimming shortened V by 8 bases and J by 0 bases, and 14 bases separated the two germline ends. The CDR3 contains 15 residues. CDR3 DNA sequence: TGTGCCAGCTTCAGGGGCAGCAGCTCTGGAAACACCATATATTTT. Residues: CASFRGSSSGNTIYF.

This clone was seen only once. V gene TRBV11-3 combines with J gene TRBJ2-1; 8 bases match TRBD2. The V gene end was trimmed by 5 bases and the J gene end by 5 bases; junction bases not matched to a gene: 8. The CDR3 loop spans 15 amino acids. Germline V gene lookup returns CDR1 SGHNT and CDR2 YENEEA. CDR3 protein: CASSPSGSPHNEQFF. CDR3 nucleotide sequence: TGTGCCAGCAGCCCAAGCGGGAGCCCGCACAATGAGCAGTTCTTC.

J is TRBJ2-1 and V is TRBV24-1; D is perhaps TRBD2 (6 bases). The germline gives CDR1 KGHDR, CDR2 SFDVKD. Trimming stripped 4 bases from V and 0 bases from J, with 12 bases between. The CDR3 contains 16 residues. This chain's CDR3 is CATSEGTPSSYNEQFF. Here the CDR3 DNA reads TGTGCCACCAGTGAGGGGACTCCGAGCTCCTACAATGAGCAGTTCTTC.

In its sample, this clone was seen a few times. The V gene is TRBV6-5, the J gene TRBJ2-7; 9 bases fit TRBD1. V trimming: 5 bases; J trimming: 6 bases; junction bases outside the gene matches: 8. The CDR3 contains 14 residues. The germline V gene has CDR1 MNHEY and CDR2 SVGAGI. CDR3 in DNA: TGTGCCAGCAGTCCCGGGACAGGGATCGGCGAGCAGTACTTC. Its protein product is CASSPGTGIGEQYF.

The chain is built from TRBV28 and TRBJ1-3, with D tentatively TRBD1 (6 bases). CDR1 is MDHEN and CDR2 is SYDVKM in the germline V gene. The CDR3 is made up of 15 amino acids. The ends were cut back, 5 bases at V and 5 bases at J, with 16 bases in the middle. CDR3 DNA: TGTGCCAGCAGTCCCCGCGGGGGGCAAAGAAACACCATATATTTT. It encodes CASSPRGGQRNTIYF.

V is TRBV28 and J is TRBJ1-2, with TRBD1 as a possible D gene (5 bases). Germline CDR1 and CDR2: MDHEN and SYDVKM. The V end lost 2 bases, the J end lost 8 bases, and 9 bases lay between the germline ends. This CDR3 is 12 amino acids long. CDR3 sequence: CASSLGGAGYTF. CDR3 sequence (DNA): TGTGCCAGCAGTTTAGGAGGGGCCGGCTACACCTTC.

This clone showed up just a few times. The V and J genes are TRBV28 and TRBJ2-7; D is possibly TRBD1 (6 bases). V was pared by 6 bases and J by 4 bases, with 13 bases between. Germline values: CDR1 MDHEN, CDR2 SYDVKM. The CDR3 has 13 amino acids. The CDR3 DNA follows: TGTGCCAGCAGAGGACAGAAAGGATACGAGCAGTACTTC. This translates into CASRGQKGYEQYF.

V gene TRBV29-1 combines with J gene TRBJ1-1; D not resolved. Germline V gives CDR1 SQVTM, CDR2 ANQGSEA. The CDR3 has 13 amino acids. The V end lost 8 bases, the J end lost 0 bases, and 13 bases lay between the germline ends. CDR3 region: CSIQPSMNTEAFF. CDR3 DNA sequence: TGCAGCATACAGCCCTCCATGAACACTGAAGCTTTCTTT.

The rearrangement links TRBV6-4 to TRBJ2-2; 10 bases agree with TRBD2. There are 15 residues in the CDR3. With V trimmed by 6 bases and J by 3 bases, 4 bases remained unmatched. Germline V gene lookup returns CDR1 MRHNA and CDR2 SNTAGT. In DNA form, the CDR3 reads TGTGCCAGCAGCGCACTAGCGGGACACACCGGGGAGCTGTTTTTT. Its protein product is CASSALAGHTGELFF.

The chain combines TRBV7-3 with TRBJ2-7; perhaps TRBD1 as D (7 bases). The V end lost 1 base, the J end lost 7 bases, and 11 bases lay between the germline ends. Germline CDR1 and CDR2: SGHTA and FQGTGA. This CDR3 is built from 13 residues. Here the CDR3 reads CASSLIRGREQYF. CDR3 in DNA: TGTGCCAGCAGCTTAATCAGGGGGAGGGAGCAGTACTTC.

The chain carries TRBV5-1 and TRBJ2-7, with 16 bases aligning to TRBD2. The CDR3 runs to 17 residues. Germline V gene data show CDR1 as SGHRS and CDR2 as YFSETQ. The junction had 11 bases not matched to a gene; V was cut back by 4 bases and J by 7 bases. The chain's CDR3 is CASSPPGLAGGSGEQYF. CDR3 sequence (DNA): TGCGCCAGCAGCCCCCCGGGACTAGCGGGAGGGTCTGGGGAGCAGTACTTC.

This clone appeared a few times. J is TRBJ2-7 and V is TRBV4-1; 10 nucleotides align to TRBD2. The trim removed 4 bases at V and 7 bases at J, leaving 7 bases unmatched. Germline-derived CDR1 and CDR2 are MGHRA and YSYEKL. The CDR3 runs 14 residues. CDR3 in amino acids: CASSPRPAGGEQYF. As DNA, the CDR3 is TGCGCCAGCAGCCCCAGGCCAGCGGGAGGGGAGCAGTACTTC.

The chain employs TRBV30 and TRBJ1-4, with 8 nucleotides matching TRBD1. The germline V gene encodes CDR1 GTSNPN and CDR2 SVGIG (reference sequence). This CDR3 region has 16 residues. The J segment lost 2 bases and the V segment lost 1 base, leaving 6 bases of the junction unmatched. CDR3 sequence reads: CAWSGGQGKTNEKLFF. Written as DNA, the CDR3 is TGTGCCTGGAGTGGTGGACAGGGAAAGACTAATGAAAAACTGTTTTTT. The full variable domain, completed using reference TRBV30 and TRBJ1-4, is SQTIHQWPATLVQPVGSPLSLECTVEGTSNPNLYWYRQAAGRGLQLLFYSVGIGQISSEVPQNLSASRPQDRQFILSSKKLLLSDSGFYLCAWSGGQGKTNEKLFFGSGTQLSVL.

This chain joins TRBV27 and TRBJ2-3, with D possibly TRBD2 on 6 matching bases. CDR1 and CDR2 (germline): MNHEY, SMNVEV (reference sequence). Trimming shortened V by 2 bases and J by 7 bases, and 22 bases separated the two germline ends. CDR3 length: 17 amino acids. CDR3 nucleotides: TGTGCCAGCAGTTTAGGCGTAGGGCCCCGGAGCGGGTATACGCAGTATTTT. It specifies CASSLGVGPRSGYTQYF.

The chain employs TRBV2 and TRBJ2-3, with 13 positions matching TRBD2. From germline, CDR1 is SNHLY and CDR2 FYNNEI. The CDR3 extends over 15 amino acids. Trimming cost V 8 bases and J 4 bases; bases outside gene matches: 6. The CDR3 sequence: CASGGLAGIPDTQYF. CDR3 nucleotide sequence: TGTGCCAGCGGGGGACTAGCGGGAATCCCAGATACGCAGTATTTT.

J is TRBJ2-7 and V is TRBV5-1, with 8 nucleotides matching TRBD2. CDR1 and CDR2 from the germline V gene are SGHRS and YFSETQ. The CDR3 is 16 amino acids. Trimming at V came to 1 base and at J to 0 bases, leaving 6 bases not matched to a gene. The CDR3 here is CASSLLPAGDSYEQYF. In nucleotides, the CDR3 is TGCGCCAGCAGCTTGTTGCCAGCGGGGGACTCCTACGAGCAGTACTTC.

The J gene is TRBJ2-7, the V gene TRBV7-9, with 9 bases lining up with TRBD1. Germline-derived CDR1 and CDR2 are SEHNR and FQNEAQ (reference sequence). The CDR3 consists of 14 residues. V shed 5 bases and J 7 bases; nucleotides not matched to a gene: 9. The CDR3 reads CASSPGTGIREQYF. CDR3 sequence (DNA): TGTGCCAGCAGCCCCGGGACAGGGATTCGGGAGCAGTACTTC.

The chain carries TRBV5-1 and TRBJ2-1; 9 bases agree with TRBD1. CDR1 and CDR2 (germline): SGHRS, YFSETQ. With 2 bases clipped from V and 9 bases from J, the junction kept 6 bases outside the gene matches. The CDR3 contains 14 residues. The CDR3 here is CASSLGGQGLEQFF. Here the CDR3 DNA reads TGCGCCAGCAGCTTAGGGGGACAGGGCCTTGAGCAGTTCTTC.

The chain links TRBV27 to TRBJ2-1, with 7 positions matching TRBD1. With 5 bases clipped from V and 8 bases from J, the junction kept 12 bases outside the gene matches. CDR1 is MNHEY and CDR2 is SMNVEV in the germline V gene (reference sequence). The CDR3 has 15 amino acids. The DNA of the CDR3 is TGTGCCAGCAGTAACTATGGGACAGCAGTCCATGAGCAGTTCTTC. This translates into CASSNYGTAVHEQFF.

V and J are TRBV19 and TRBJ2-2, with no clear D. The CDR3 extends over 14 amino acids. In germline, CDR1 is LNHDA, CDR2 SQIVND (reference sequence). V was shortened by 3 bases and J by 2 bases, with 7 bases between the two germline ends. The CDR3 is CASSIRSNTGELFF. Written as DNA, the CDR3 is TGTGCCAGTAGTATTCGGTCAAACACCGGGGAGCTGTTTTTT.